The 12 T cell receptor beta chains below all came from one sample that was sequenced in a study of spatial heterogeneity in lung cancer. As for time point: sample taken at primary tumor resection. No cell sorting; template was whole RNA from tumor, lung tissue or PBMC. TCRdb reanalysed the 5' RACE reads using MiXCR and keeps one entry per CDR3 protein. The data hold about 23,000 distinct CDR3 sequences, with approximately 4.7% observed a single time. The sample consisted of PBMCs, taken at surgery. These receptors were taken from a male donor with early-stage non-small cell lung cancer.

In this sample, this clonotype turned up many times. The rearrangement joins TRBV18 to TRBJ2-5, with 8 bases fitting TRBD2. The CDR3 length is 14 residues. J lost 4 bases, V lost 6 bases, and 7 bases had no gene match. Germline loops: CDR1 KGHSH, CDR2 LQKENI. CDR3 in amino acids: CASSRGLAVETQYF. The CDR3 DNA reads TGTGCCAGCTCCCGTGGACTAGCCGTAGAGACCCAGTACTTC.

This clonotype showed up many times. The chain joins TRBV5-1 to TRBJ1-2, with 7 positions matching TRBD1. The CDR3 sequence is 15 residues long. The germline V gene encodes CDR1 SGHRS and CDR2 YFSETQ. V lost 3 bases to trimming and J lost 6 bases; unmatched junction nucleotides: 11. The CDR3 DNA sequence: TGCGCCAGCAGCTCAAACCGAAACAGGGGTGATGGCTACACCTTC. Translated: CASSSNRNRGDGYTF.

This clonotype showed up many times. The genes are TRBV7-8 and TRBJ2-5; D is unresolved. The CDR3 runs 13 residues. Germline V CDR1 and CDR2: SGHVS, FQNEAQ. V was cut by 3 bases and J by 4 bases, with 9 bases left in between. The CDR3: CASSFQPTETQYF. DNA for the CDR3: TGTGCCAGCAGCTTCCAACCGACAGAGACCCAGTACTTC.

This clonotype has a count of ten or more. This CDR3 reads CSARTSGDTQYF. CDR3 nucleotides: TGCAGTGCCCGGACTAGCGGAGATACGCAGTATTTT. This chain links TRBV20-1 with TRBJ2-3; 10 bases map to TRBD2. Germline loops: CDR1 DFQATT, CDR2 SNEGSKA (reference sequence). V trimming: 6 bases; J trimming: 5 bases; junction bases outside the gene matches: 2. This CDR3 has 12 amino acids.

By share, this clonotype ranks as medium-sized. The chain joins TRBV5-1 to TRBJ2-3, with 10 bases matching TRBD2. Germline loops: CDR1 SGHRS, CDR2 YFSETQ. CDR3 length equals 16 residues. Trimming cost V 3 bases and J 0 bases; bases outside gene matches: 4. The DNA for the CDR3 is TGCGCCAGCAGCTCGACGACTAGCGGGAGCACAGATACGCAGTATTTT. It codes for CASSSTTSGSTDTQYF.

This clonotype was recorded at least ten times. The chain has TRBV6-2 or TRBV6-3 and TRBJ2-1, with 10 bases identical to TRBD2. J gave up 6 bases and V 6 bases, and 5 bases lay outside the gene matches. From germline, CDR1 is MNHEY and CDR2 SVGEGT. CDR3 size: 14 residues. The CDR3 DNA reads as TGTGCCAGCAGCACGGGACTAGCGTCCAATGAGCAGTTCTTC. Its translation is CASSTGLASNEQFF.

This clonotype is labeled as medium-sized (0.01 to 0.1%). The chain joins TRBV28 to TRBJ2-7; D is undetermined. The CDR3 has 13 amino acids. With 7 bases removed from V and 2 bases from J, the gap between germline ends came to 12 bases. Germline CDR1 reads MDHEN; CDR2 reads SYDVKM. As DNA, the CDR3 is TGTGCCAGCACCTATCCTGGGACCTACGAGCAGTACTTC. Its translation: CASTYPGTYEQYF. Using reference TRBV28 and TRBJ2-7 for the parts outside the CDR3, the full variable domain is DVKVTQSSRYLVKRTGEKVFLECVQDMDHENMFWYRQDPGLGLRLIYFSYDVKMKEKGDIPEGYSVSREKKERFSLILESASTNQTSMYLCASTYPGTYEQYFGPGTRLTVT.

This clonotype was counted at least ten times. In nucleotides, the CDR3 is TGCAGCGTGGGACAGCTGAATGAAAAACTGTTTTTT. Translating gives CSVGQLNEKLFF. The V and J genes are TRBV29-1 and TRBJ1-4; 7 bases are shared with TRBD1. Germline V gene data show CDR1 as SQVTM and CDR2 as ANQGSEA. The junction had 3 bases not matched to a gene; V was cut back by 6 bases and J by 5 bases. The length of the CDR3 is 12 residues.

This clonotype showed up many times. The chain has TRBV9 and TRBJ1-2; D remains ambiguous. The CDR3 length is 16 residues. The germline V gene encodes CDR1 SGDLS and CDR2 YYNGEE. Deletions cut 1 base from V and 0 bases from J, with 13 bases between. CDR3 sequence reads: CASSVRDGLTNYGYTF. CDR3 DNA: TGTGCCAGCAGCGTACGCGACGGCCTAACTAACTATGGCTACACCTTC. The full variable domain, with the rest looked up from reference TRBV9 and TRBJ1-2, is DSGVTQTPKHLITATGQRVTLRCSPRSGDLSVYWYQQSLDQGLQFLIQYYNGEERAKGNILERFSAQQFPDLHSELNLSSLELGDSALYFCASSVRDGLTNYGYTFGSGTRLTVV.

The chain uses TRBV7-2 and TRBJ2-5; maybe TRBD2 (5 bases). V gave up 1 base and J gave up 2 bases, with 8 bases separating them. The CDR3 is 14 residues long. The germline V gene has CDR1 SGHTA and CDR2 FQGNSA. The CDR3 DNA reads as TGTGCCAGCAGCTTAGGGACTGATCAAGAGACCCAGTACTTC. Protein sequence: CASSLGTDQETQYF.

This clonotype has ten or more counts. J is TRBJ2-1 and V is TRBV27; D uncertain. This CDR3 comprises 15 residues. In germline, CDR1 is MNHEY, CDR2 SMNVEV (reference sequence). V was clipped by 5 bases and J by 0 bases, with 11 bases between them. CDR3 sequence reads: CASSLRTVSYNEQFF. The CDR3 region has the DNA TGTGCCAGCAGTCTCCGGACGGTCTCCTACAATGAGCAGTTCTTC.

This clonotype was detected ten times or more. J is TRBJ2-2 and V is TRBV19, with 9 bases lining up with TRBD1. The germline V gene encodes CDR1 LNHDA and CDR2 SQIVND (reference sequence). Trimming removed 3 bases from V and 4 bases from J; junction bases left unmatched: 3. The length of the CDR3 is 15 residues. The CDR3 sequence: CASSIETGGTGELFF. As DNA, the CDR3 is TGTGCCAGTAGTATCGAGACAGGGGGCACCGGGGAGCTGTTTTTT.